A single sample gave rise to the 30 T cell receptor beta chains below, sequenced in a study of metastatic and nonmetastatic thyroid tumors (dated by TCRdb to 2018 to 2021). The library was produced with PCR. TCRdb shows the sequencer as Illumina HiSeq 4000. In TCRdb, the public reads were trimmed at Q25 with fastp and aligned with MiXCR, with productive beta chains retained. The sample table lists some 42,000 clones, 25% to 30% of them with a count of one. 9.5% to 13% of the sample is held by the ten biggest clonotypes. Before undergoing thyroid surgery, none of the patients had been given any kind of treatment. Source material: blood. The receptors derive from a male donor with papillary thyroid cancer or a benign thyroid nodule (not recorded which). Some clones in this sample may be carry-over from other donors' samples.

This clone was found many times. The chain has TRBV2 and TRBJ1-2; 12 nucleotides align to TRBD1. V trimming: 7 bases; J trimming: 5 bases; junction bases outside the gene matches: 5. The CDR3 has 14 residues. Germline V CDR1 and CDR2: SNHLY, FYNNEI. CDR3 loop: CASKGQGAPYGYTF. CDR3 nucleotides: TGTGCCAGCAAGGGACAGGGGGCCCCGTATGGCTACACCTTC.

The chain joins TRBV29-1 to TRBJ2-2; either TRBD1 or TRBD2 may supply D (5 bases each). The germline V and J ends were trimmed by 5 bases and 0 bases, with 13 bases remaining between them. This CDR3 comprises 15 residues. CDR1 is SQVTM and CDR2 is ANQGSEA in the germline V gene. Here the CDR3 DNA reads TGCAGCGTTCCCCTCGGGGCAGCGAACACCGGGGAGCTGTTTTTT. Protein: CSVPLGAANTGELFF.

This clone was seen repeatedly, ten times or more. The V call is TRBV5-1, the J call TRBJ2-1, with D perhaps matching TRBD1 or TRBD2 (5 bases each). Trimming removed 1 base from V and 3 bases from J, with 11 bases in between. Germline lookup yields CDR1 SGHRS and CDR2 YFSETQ. This CDR3 is built from 15 residues. CDR3 nucleotide sequence: TGCGCCAGCAGCTTGCGGGGACGCAACTACAATGAGCAGTTCTTC. It codes for CASSLRGRNYNEQFF.

The CDR3 nucleotides are TGCAGTGCTAGTTTCCGGGGCCTACAGGGAGATACGCAGTATTTT. It is translated as CSASFRGLQGDTQYF. The chain combines TRBV20-1 with TRBJ2-3; D perhaps matches TRBD1 (6 bases). Germline CDR1 DFQATT, CDR2 SNEGSKA (reference sequence). This CDR3 spans 15 amino acids. The V end lost 3 bases, the J end lost 5 bases, and 18 bases lay between the germline ends.

The sample holds many counts of this clone. This sequence joins TRBV9 and TRBJ1-6; D remains ambiguous. Germline V lookup: CDR1 SGDLS, CDR2 YYNGEE. Trimming shortened V by 4 bases and J by 6 bases, and 5 bases separated the two germline ends. The CDR3 length is 12 residues. CDR3 DNA sequence: TGTGCCAGCAGCCCAAGTAATTCACCCCTCCACTTT. Its protein product is CASSPSNSPLHF.

This clone was counted at least ten times. The chain employs TRBV7-9 and TRBJ2-1; unclear D gene. The germline V and J ends were trimmed by 6 bases and 6 bases, with 9 bases remaining between them. Per the germline V gene, CDR1 is SEHNR and CDR2 is FQNEAQ (reference sequence). The length of the CDR3 is 12 residues. The CDR3 spells CASSRQVNEQFF. Written as DNA, the CDR3 is TGTGCCAGCAGTCGCCAGGTCAATGAGCAGTTCTTC.

This clone was found many times. V gene TRBV5-1 combines with J gene TRBJ2-3; 8 bases match TRBD2. The ends lost 0 bases at V and 0 bases at J; junction bases unmatched: 3. The CDR3 length is 16 residues. From germline, CDR1 is SGHRS and CDR2 YFSETQ. The CDR3 DNA reads TGCGCCAGCAGCTTGGTTTCTAGCGGGAGCACAGATACGCAGTATTTT. Its protein product is CASSLVSSGSTDTQYF.

The V gene is TRBV12-5, the J gene TRBJ2-7; TRBD2 matches at 10 bases. V lost 8 bases and J lost 6; bases outside the gene matches: 10. This CDR3 is built from 14 residues. Germline lookup yields CDR1 LGHNT and CDR2 FRNRAP. CDR3 bases: TGTGCTAGTTCGTCTAGCGGGAGAGCAGGCGAGCAGTACTTC. Its protein is CASSSSGRAGEQYF.

In this sample, this clone turned up many times. J is TRBJ2-1 and V is TRBV9; tentatively, D is TRBD2 (5 bases). CDR1 and CDR2 (germline): SGDLS, YYNGEE. This CDR3 is 18 amino acids long. Trimming pared 0 bases from V and 3 bases from J, leaving 19 bases between. As DNA, the CDR3 is TGTGCCAGCAGCGTAGGGAGCGGACCAACTACTTTCTACAATGAGCAGTTCTTC. Its translation is CASSVGSGPTTFYNEQFF.

This clone was counted ten times or more. The V gene is TRBV19, the J gene TRBJ2-7; 12 nucleotides align to TRBD2. CDR1 and CDR2 (germline): LNHDA, SQIVND (reference sequence). This CDR3 is 15 amino acids long. Trimming at V came to 4 bases and at J to 3 bases, leaving 4 bases not matched to a gene. CDR3 DNA sequence: TGTGCCAGTAGTAAGACTAGCGGGAGTCACTACGAGCAGTACTTC. This sequence encodes CASSKTSGSHYEQYF.

This clone was counted a few times. J is TRBJ1-6 and V is TRBV3-1; 12 bases are a match to TRBD1. CDR1 is LGHDT and CDR2 is YNNKEL in the germline V gene (reference sequence). The CDR3 totals 23 residues. The V and J ends lost 3 bases and 7 bases, in that order; junction bases with no gene match: 25. The chain's CDR3 is CASSHGGTGGLIFGGLRNSPLHF. DNA for the CDR3: TGTGCCAGCAGCCACGGGGGGACAGGGGGCCTTATTTTTGGTGGACTACGGAATTCACCCCTCCACTTT. The variable domain in full, with the rest retrieved from reference TRBV3-1 and TRBJ1-6, is DTAVSQTPKYLVTQMGNDKSIKCEQNLGHDTMYWYKQDSKKFLKIMFSYNNKELIINETVPNRFSPKSPDKAHLNLHINSLELGDSAVYFCASSHGGTGGLIFGGLRNSPLHFGNGTRLTVT.

The chain recombines TRBV20-1 with TRBJ2-2; D gene uncertain. CDR1 is DFQATT and CDR2 is SNEGSKA in the germline V gene (reference sequence). The CDR3 length is 11 residues. Trimming took off 8 bases at V and 6 bases at J, with 10 bases between the two ends. DNA for the CDR3: TGCAGTTGCCCATGGTCCGGGGAGCTGTTTTTT. Translating gives CSCPWSGELFF.

By share, this clone counts as medium-sized. This chain joins TRBV28 and TRBJ2-7; D gene unclear. The germline V gene encodes CDR1 MDHEN and CDR2 SYDVKM. The CDR3 totals 12 residues. V shed 1 base and J shed 4 bases, with 5 bases lying between them. CDR3 coding DNA: TGTGCCAGCAGTTTATCCTTTTACGAGCAGTACTTC. It encodes CASSLSFYEQYF.

This rearrangement joins TRBV6-5 to TRBJ2-7; 11 bases fit TRBD1. The V gene end was trimmed by 2 bases and the J gene end by 4 bases; junction bases not matched to a gene: 7. The CDR3 loop spans 16 amino acids. The germline V gene encodes CDR1 MNHEY and CDR2 SVGAGI. CDR3 residues: CASSYTTGTGGYEQYF. CDR3 nucleotides: TGTGCCAGCAGTTACACAACCGGGACAGGGGGTTACGAGCAGTACTTC.

The sample holds many counts of this clone. V usage is TRBV11-1 and J usage is TRBJ2-4; possible D gene TRBD2, 6 bases. V lost 5 bases, J lost 7 bases, and 18 bases lay in between. CDR1 is SGHAT and CDR2 is FQDESV in the germline V gene (reference sequence). There are 15 residues in the CDR3. Here the CDR3 DNA reads TGTGCCAGCAGCCCCGGAGGGTCACCCGGGAACATTCAGTACTTC. This gives the protein CASSPGGSPGNIQYF. Using reference TRBV11-1 and TRBJ2-4 for the parts outside the CDR3, the full variable domain is EAEVAQSPRYKITEKSQAVAFWCDPISGHATLYWYRQILGQGPELLVQFQDESVVDDSQLPKDRFSAERLKGVDSTLKIQPAELGDSAMYLCASSPGGSPGNIQYFGAGTRLSVL.

This clone was found many times. This chain connects TRBV10-3 to TRBJ2-3; the match to TRBD1 covers 9 bases. The germline V gene encodes CDR1 ENHRY and CDR2 SYGVKD. The CDR3 length is 15 residues. J lost 2 bases, V lost 6 bases, and 6 bases had no gene match. The CDR3: CAIRTTGGNTDTQYF. DNA of the CDR3: TGTGCCATCAGAACCACAGGGGGCAACACAGATACGCAGTATTTT.

The CDR3 protein is CASRPGLSYEQYF. CDR3 bases: TGCGCCAGCAGACCCGGCCTCTCCTACGAGCAGTACTTC. V gene TRBV5-1 combines with J gene TRBJ2-7; D uncertain. The V end lost 5 bases, the J end lost 0 bases, and 9 bases lay between the germline ends. CDR3 length: 13 amino acids. CDR1 is SGHRS and CDR2 is YFSETQ in the germline V gene. Variable domain in full (rest from reference TRBV5-1 and TRBJ2-7): KAGVTQTPRYLIKTRGQQVTLSCSPISGHRSVSWYQQTPGQGLQFLFEYFSETQRNKGNFPGRFSGRQFSNSRSEMNVSTLELGDSALYLCASRPGLSYEQYFGPGTRLTVT.

This clone showed up just a few times. The chain uses TRBV19 and TRBJ2-7; no clear D gene. The CDR3 is 14 residues long. The V and J ends lost 9 bases and 2 bases respectively, with 17 bases between them. Germline values: CDR1 LNHDA, CDR2 SQIVND (reference sequence). The CDR3 here is CASRHSTPPYEQYF. The CDR3, as DNA: TGTGCCAGCCGCCATTCGACTCCGCCCTACGAGCAGTACTTC.

This chain links TRBV20-1 with TRBJ1-1; D uncertain. Germline V gene lookup returns CDR1 DFQATT and CDR2 SNEGSKA (reference sequence). V was trimmed by 3 bases and J by 0 bases, leaving 17 bases between them. The CDR3 is 16 amino acids. The CDR3, as DNA: TGCAGTGCTAGGGACGTCCTCGAGAGGTTGAACACTGAAGCTTTCTTT. It translates to CSARDVLERLNTEAFF.

The V and J genes are TRBV7-2 and TRBJ2-3, with D possibly being TRBD2 (5 bases). Trimming took off 0 bases at V and 1 base at J, with 5 bases between the two ends. From germline, CDR1 is SGHTA and CDR2 FQGNSA. This CDR3 is built from 14 residues. The DNA for the CDR3 is TGTGCCAGCAGCTTAGCGCGGGGCACAGATACGCAGTATTTT. Its translation is CASSLARGTDTQYF.

This clone was seen only a few times. The chain recombines TRBV5-1 with TRBJ2-1; possibly TRBD1 for D (6 bases). The V end lost 0 bases, the J end lost 5 bases, and 21 bases lay between the germline ends. Germline V CDR1 and CDR2: SGHRS, YFSETQ. This CDR3 spans 18 amino acids. The chain's CDR3 is CASSLVGTPIDGHNEQFF. The CDR3 DNA sequence: TGCGCCAGCAGCTTGGTGGGGACACCAATTGATGGGCACAATGAGCAGTTCTTC.

This clone showed up just a few times. The chain joins TRBV6-6 to TRBJ1-3; D might be TRBD1 (5 bases). V dropped 2 bases and J dropped 0 bases, with 8 bases sitting between them. Germline V gene sequence: CDR1 MNHNY, CDR2 SVGAGI (reference sequence). The CDR3 runs 15 residues. CDR3 in amino acids: CASSYGGLSGNTIYF. The CDR3 DNA is TGTGCCAGCAGTTACGGGGGACTCTCTGGAAACACCATATATTTT.

V and J are TRBV7-2 and TRBJ2-3; D may be TRBD1 or TRBD2 (5 bases each). Germline values: CDR1 SGHTA, CDR2 FQGNSA. The CDR3 sequence is 12 residues long. Trimming cost V 9 bases and J 2 bases, with 9 bases left between them. In nucleotides, the CDR3 is TGTGCCAGTGGGGGAAACACAGATACGCAGTATTTT. It encodes CASGGNTDTQYF.

This clone was seen a few times. The chain recombines TRBV28 with TRBJ2-7, with D unclear. V lost 8 bases, J lost 2 bases, and 13 bases lay in between. Germline V gene lookup returns CDR1 MDHEN and CDR2 SYDVKM. The CDR3 covers 13 residues. Here the CDR3 DNA reads TGTGCCAGCGCACAAGCACAGCCCTACGAGCAGTACTTC. Amino acids: CASAQAQPYEQYF.

This clone has at least ten counts. V is TRBV6-1 and J is TRBJ1-5, with D possibly TRBD1 on 5 matching bases. V lost 5 bases and J 4 bases, leaving 15 bases between the germline ends. This CDR3 comprises 15 residues. CDR1 is MNHNS, CDR2 SASEGT, per germline. The CDR3: CASSLRQGPNQPQHF. CDR3 sequence (DNA): TGTGCCAGCAGTTTACGTCAGGGTCCGAATCAGCCCCAGCATTTT.

This rearrangement joins TRBV5-1 to TRBJ1-2; D is uncertain. Germline loops: CDR1 SGHRS, CDR2 YFSETQ. The V gene lost 0 bases and the J gene lost 4 bases, with 4 bases spanning the gap. This CDR3 spans 12 amino acids. CDR3 residues: CASSLGAYGYTF. CDR3 in DNA: TGCGCCAGCAGCTTGGGGGCCTATGGCTACACCTTC.

This clone turned up a few times. The rearrangement joins TRBV11-2 to TRBJ2-7, with TRBD2 matching over 9 bases. Germline V gene sequence: CDR1 SGHAT, CDR2 FQNNGV. J lost 0 bases, V lost 1 base, and 4 bases had no gene match. The length of the CDR3 is 16 residues. DNA of the CDR3: TGTGCCAGCAGCTTAGGTGATAGCGGGAGCTCCTACGAGCAGTACTTC. Its protein product is CASSLGDSGSSYEQYF.

Ten or more counts support this clone. One base away lies a much larger clone, so this may be a sequencing read error. This CDR3 is also generated by other DNA sequences in the sample. The chain is built from TRBV30 and TRBJ1-5, with a weak D call TRBD1 (5 bases). The CDR3 runs 15 residues. The germline gives CDR1 GTSNPN, CDR2 SVGIG (reference sequence). With 4 bases removed from V and 7 bases from J, the gap between germline ends came to 20 bases. In DNA, the CDR3 is TGTGCCTGGACCACGGGGGGTGGAAACAGACAGCCCCAGCATTTT. Its translation: CAWTTGGGNRQPQHF.

The CDR3 nucleotides read TGTGCCAGCAGGGGGGGTGGACAGGTCAACTATTACGAGCAGTACTTC. This codes for CASRGGGQVNYYEQYF. The rearrangement uses TRBV2 and TRBJ2-7; a weak D match, TRBD1 (7 bases). Per germline, CDR1 SNHLY and CDR2 FYNNEI. This CDR3 spans 16 amino acids. The germline V and J ends were trimmed by 6 bases and 4 bases, with 22 bases remaining between them. Complete variable domain (other parts from reference TRBV2 and TRBJ2-7): EPEVTQTPSHQVTQMGQEVILRCVPISNHLYFYWYRQILGQKVEFLVSFYNNEISEKSEIFDDQFSVERPDGSNFTLKIRSTKLEDSAMYFCASRGGGQVNYYEQYFGPGTRLTVT.

This clone has more than one count but fewer than ten. The chain employs TRBV7-2 and TRBJ2-7, with D perhaps matching TRBD1 or TRBD2 (7 bases each). The CDR3 is made up of 15 amino acids. V lost 3 bases and J lost 1, with 13 bases in between. Looked up from germline, CDR1 is SGHTA and CDR2 is FQGNSA. CDR3 sequence reads: CASSLQGGGSYEQYF. DNA for the CDR3: TGTGCCAGCAGCTTGCAGGGGGGAGGGTCCTACGAGCAGTACTTC.